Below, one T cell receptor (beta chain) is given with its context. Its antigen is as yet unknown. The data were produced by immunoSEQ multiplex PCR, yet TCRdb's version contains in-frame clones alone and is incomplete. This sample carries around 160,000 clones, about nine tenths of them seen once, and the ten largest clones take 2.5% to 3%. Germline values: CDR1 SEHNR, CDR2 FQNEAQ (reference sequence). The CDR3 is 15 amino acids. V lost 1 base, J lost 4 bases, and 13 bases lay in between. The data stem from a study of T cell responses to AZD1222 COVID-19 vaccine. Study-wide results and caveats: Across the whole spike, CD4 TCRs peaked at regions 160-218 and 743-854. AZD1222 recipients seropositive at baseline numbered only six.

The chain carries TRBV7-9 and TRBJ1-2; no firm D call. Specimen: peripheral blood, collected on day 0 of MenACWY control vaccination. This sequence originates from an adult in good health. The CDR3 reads CASSLVRPSGYGYTF. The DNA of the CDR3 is TGTGCCAGCAGCTTAGTTCGGCCCTCGGGCTATGGCTACACCTTC.